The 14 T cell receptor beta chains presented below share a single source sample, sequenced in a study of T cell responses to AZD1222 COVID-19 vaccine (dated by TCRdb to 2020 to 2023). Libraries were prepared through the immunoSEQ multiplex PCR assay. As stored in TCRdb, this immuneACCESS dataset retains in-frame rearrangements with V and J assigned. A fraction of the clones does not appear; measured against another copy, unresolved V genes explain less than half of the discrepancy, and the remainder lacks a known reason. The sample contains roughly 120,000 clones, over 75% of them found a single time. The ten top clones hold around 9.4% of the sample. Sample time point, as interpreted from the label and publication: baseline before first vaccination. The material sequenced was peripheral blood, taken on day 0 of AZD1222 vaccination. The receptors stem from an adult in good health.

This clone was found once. CDR3: CASSQTGQSETQYF. In DNA, the CDR3 is TGTGCCAGCAGCCAGACAGGGCAGTCGGAGACCCAGTACTTC. The chain carries TRBV3-1 (or the pseudogene TRBV3-2) and TRBJ2-5, with 7 bases fitting TRBD1. V shed 3 bases and J 5 bases; nucleotides not matched to a gene: 6. Germline CDR1 reads LGHDT; CDR2 reads YNNKEL (reference sequence). The CDR3 runs to 14 residues.

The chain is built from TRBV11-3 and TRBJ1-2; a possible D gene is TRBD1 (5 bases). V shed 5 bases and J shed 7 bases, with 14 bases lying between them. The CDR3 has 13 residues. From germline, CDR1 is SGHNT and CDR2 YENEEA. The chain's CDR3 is CASSHGRDGGYTF. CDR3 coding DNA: TGTGCCAGCAGCCATGGCAGGGACGGTGGCTACACCTTC.

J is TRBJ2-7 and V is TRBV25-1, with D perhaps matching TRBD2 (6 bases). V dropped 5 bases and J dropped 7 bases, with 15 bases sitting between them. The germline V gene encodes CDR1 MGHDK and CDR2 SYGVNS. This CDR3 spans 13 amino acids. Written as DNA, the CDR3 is TGTGCCAGCAGTAGTAGCGGTGTTCATGAGCAGTACTTC. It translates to CASSSSGVHEQYF.

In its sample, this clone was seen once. This CDR3 reads CASSQGDGYTF. The CDR3, as DNA: TGTGCCAGCAGCCAAGGGGATGGCTACACCTTC. V and J are TRBV3-1 (or the pseudogene TRBV3-2) and TRBJ1-2; no definite D call. The CDR3 is made up of 11 amino acids. Trimming removed 1 base from V and 6 bases from J, with 3 bases in between. Germline values: CDR1 LGHDT, CDR2 YNNKEL (reference sequence).

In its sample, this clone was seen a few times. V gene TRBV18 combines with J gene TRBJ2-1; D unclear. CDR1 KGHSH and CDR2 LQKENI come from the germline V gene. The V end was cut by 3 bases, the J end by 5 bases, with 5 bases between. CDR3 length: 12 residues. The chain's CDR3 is CASSPEHNEQFF. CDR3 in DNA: TGTGCCAGCTCACCGGAGCACAATGAGCAGTTCTTC.

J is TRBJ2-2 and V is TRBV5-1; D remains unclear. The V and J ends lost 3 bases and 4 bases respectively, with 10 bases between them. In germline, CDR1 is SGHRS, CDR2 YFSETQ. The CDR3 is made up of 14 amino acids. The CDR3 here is CASSYLGGTGELFF. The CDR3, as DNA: TGCGCCAGCAGCTACCTGGGTGGCACCGGGGAGCTGTTTTTT.

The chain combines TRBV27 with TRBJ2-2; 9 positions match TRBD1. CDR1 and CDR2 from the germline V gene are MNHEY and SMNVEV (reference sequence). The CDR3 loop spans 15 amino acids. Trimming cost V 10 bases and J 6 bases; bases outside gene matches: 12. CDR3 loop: CATTRDRVKAGELFF. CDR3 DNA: TGTGCCACCACGAGGGACAGGGTAAAGGCCGGGGAGCTGTTTTTT.

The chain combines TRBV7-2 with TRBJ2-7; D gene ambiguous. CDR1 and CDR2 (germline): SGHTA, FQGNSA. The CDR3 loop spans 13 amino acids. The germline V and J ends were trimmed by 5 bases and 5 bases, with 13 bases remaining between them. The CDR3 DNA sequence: TGTGCCAGCAGCATAGGCCGAAAGAACGAGCAGTACTTC. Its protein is CASSIGRKNEQYF.

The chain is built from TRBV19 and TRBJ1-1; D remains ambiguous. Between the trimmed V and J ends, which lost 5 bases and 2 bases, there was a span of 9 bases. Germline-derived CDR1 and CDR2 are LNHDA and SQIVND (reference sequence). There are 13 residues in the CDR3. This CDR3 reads CASSSEGNTEAFF. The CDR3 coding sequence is TGTGCCAGTAGTTCTGAGGGAAACACTGAAGCTTTCTTT.

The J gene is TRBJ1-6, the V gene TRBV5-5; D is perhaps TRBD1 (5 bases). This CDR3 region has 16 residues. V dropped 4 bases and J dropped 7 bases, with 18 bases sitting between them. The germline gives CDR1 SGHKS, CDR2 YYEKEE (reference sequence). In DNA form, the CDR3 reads TGTGCCAGCAGCGGGGTAGGGGATGCAAGGAATTCACCCCTCCACTTT. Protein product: CASSGVGDARNSPLHF.

The CDR3 loop reads CASSHLASYEQYF. In nucleotides, the CDR3 is TGTGCCAGCAGCCATCTAGCCTCCTACGAGCAGTACTTC. The rearrangement uses TRBV14 and TRBJ2-7, with D tentatively TRBD2 (5 bases). This CDR3 comprises 13 residues. From germline, CDR1 is SGHDN and CDR2 FVKESK. V gave up 3 bases and J gave up 0 bases, with 6 bases separating them.

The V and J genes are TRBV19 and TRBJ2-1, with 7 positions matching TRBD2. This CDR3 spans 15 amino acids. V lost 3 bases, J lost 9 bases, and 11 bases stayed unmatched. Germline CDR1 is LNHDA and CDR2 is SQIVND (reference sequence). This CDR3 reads CASSILLAGVGEQFF. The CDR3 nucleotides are TGTGCCAGTAGTATTCTTTTGGCGGGAGTGGGTGAGCAGTTCTTC.

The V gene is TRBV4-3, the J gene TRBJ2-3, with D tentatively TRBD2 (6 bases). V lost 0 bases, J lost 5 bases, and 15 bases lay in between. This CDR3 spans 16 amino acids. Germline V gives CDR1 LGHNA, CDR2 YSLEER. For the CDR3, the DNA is TGCGCCAGCAGCCAAGAAACGGGAGCGTTCAGAGATACGCAGTATTTT. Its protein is CASSQETGAFRDTQYF.

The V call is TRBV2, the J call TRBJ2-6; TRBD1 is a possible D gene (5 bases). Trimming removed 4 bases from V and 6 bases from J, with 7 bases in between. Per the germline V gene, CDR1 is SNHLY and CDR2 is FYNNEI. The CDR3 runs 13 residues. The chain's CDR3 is CASSGGQANVLTF. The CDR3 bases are TGTGCCAGCAGTGGCGGACAGGCCAACGTCCTGACTTTC.